This entry lists 32 T cell receptor beta chains sequenced from one sample in a study of T cells in Graves' hyperthyroidism and ophthalmopathy. From RNA transcripts, TCR beta CDR3 regions were amplified. A set of HTBI primers served as the primers for a first-round RT-PCR of the TCR CDR3. MiXCR was run by TCRdb on the multiplex PCR reads, yielding one entry per CDR3 protein. This table holds 250,000 to 300,000 distinct CDR3 sequences, about 14% found once. The sequencing sample was made of blood. These receptors came from a woman in her twenties or thirties with Graves' hyperthyroidism that later progressed to Graves' ophthalmopathy.

The sample holds a few counts of this clonotype. The J gene is TRBJ2-5, the V gene TRBV27; D is tentatively TRBD1 or TRBD2 (6 bases each). The germline CDR1 and CDR2 sequences are MNHEY and SMNVEV (reference sequence). V was shortened by 4 bases and J by 7 bases, with 7 bases between the two germline ends. The CDR3 loop spans 11 amino acids. The CDR3 region has the DNA TGTGCCAGCAGTTGGGGGGCGACCCAGTACTTC. Encoded protein: CASSWGATQYF.

The chain uses TRBV6-2 or TRBV6-3 and TRBJ2-7; no firm D call. Germline V CDR1 and CDR2: MNHEY, SVGEGT. This CDR3 has 13 amino acids. Deletions cut 2 bases from V and 2 bases from J, with 7 bases between. CDR3 coding DNA: TGTGCCAGCAGTTACGCACCTCCCTACGAGCAGTACTTC. Translation: CASSYAPPYEQYF.

The table lists this clonotype with a few counts. V usage is TRBV4-1 and J usage is TRBJ1-4; no definite D call. This CDR3 is 15 amino acids long. V lost 4 bases and J lost 6, with 15 bases in between. The V gene's germline CDR1 is MGHRA and CDR2 YSYEKL. The CDR3 nucleotides read TGCGCCAGCAGCCCCCCGCGAGGGCGGGATGAAAAACTGTTTTTT. Its protein is CASSPPRGRDEKLFF.

This clonotype was recorded at least ten times. This rearrangement joins TRBV11-2 to TRBJ2-2, with a weak D call TRBD2 (5 bases). This CDR3 contains 17 residues. V was clipped by 5 bases and J by 0 bases, with 16 bases between them. Germline CDR1 reads SGHAT; CDR2 reads FQNNGV. This CDR3 is CASSLPEGASNTGELFF. The DNA of the CDR3 is TGTGCCAGCAGCCTCCCCGAGGGAGCGTCGAACACCGGGGAGCTGTTTTTT.

This clonotype was observed at least ten times. The chain recombines TRBV4-3 with TRBJ1-1, with TRBD1 matching over 8 bases. Germline V gene data show CDR1 as LGHNA and CDR2 as YSLEER. V shed 1 base, J shed 2 bases, and the junction held 12 bases outside the gene matches. The CDR3 totals 18 residues. CDR3 DNA sequence: TGCGCCAGCAGCCAAGGTAGTGTGGCAGGGGGCGTAAACACTGAAGCTTTCTTT. Protein: CASSQGSVAGGVNTEAFF.

At least ten counts were recorded for this clonotype. This may stem from a read error, because a much larger clone lies one nucleotide away. J is TRBJ2-1 and V is TRBV5-8; 11 bases fit TRBD2. Germline V gene lookup returns CDR1 SGHTS and CDR2 YDEGEE. The CDR3 is 15 residues long. After removal of 4 bases from V and 2 bases from J, the junction contained 2 bases not matched to a gene. DNA for the CDR3: TGTGCCAGCAGCCCTAGCGGGAGGCCCTACAATGAGCAGTTCTTC. Translation gives CASSPSGRPYNEQFF.

This clonotype came up many times. V usage is TRBV7-9 and J usage is TRBJ2-7; D remains ambiguous. The CDR3 totals 13 residues. V shed 5 bases and J shed 5 bases, with 13 bases lying between them. The germline V gene has CDR1 SEHNR and CDR2 FQNEAQ (reference sequence). The CDR3 loop reads CASSRVGLNEQYF. DNA of the CDR3: TGTGCCAGCAGCCGGGTAGGGCTCAACGAGCAGTACTTC.

The table lists this clonotype with many counts. The CDR3 loop reads CASSQGSTEAFF. The CDR3 nucleotides read TGTGCCAGCAGCCAGGGGAGCACTGAAGCTTTCTTT. The chain carries TRBV3-1 and TRBJ1-1; D is ambiguous. Trimming took off 3 bases at V and 4 bases at J, with 6 bases between the two ends. The germline CDR1 and CDR2 sequences are LGHDT and YNNKEL (reference sequence). The CDR3 contains 12 residues. Full variable domain (rest looked up from reference TRBV3-1 and TRBJ1-1): DTAVSQTPKYLVTQMGNDKSIKCEQNLGHDTMYWYKQDSKKFLKIMFSYNNKELIINETVPNRFSPKSPDKAHLNLHINSLELGDSAVYFCASSQGSTEAFFGQGTRLTVV.

This clonotype was seen only a few times. The rearrangement uses TRBV2 and TRBJ1-5, with D maybe TRBD1 (5 bases). Germline V gene lookup returns CDR1 SNHLY and CDR2 FYNNEI. CDR3 length equals 13 residues. DNA for the CDR3: TGTGCTACCCAAAGGGGAAACAATCAGCCCCAGCATTTT. Encoded protein: CATQRGNNQPQHF.

The chain joins TRBV7-6 to TRBJ1-2, with 8 bases fitting TRBD1. With 1 base clipped from V and 6 bases from J, the junction kept 7 bases outside the gene matches. The length of the CDR3 is 15 residues. Germline V gene lookup returns CDR1 SGHVS and CDR2 FNYEAQ. Here the CDR3 DNA reads TGTGCCAGCAGCTTAGACGGGACAGGCTCTAATGGCTACACCTTC. Its protein is CASSLDGTGSNGYTF. Looking up the rest from reference TRBV7-6 and TRBJ1-2 gives the full variable domain: GAGVSQSPRYKVTKRGQDVALRCDPISGHVSLYWYRQALGQGPEFLTYFNYEAQQDKSGLPNDRFSAERPEGSISTLTIQRTEQRDSAMYRCASSLDGTGSNGYTFGSGTRLTVV.

This clonotype was counted at least ten times. The chain has TRBV6-1 and TRBJ2-5; possible D gene TRBD2, 6 bases. The V gene's germline CDR1 is MNHNS and CDR2 SASEGT. V lost 7 bases to trimming and J lost 2 bases, with 11 bases between them. The CDR3 totals 13 residues. Here the CDR3 DNA reads TGTGCCAGCACGAGGGACTTACAAGAGACCCAGTACTTC. It codes for CASTRDLQETQYF.

This clonotype was detected a few times. The rearrangement links TRBV7-8 to TRBJ1-1; D remains ambiguous. V gave up 3 bases and J gave up 2 bases, with 7 bases separating them. CDR1 is SGHVS and CDR2 is FQNEAQ in the germline V gene. The CDR3 contains 13 residues. The CDR3 loop reads CASSFGENTEAFF. The CDR3 nucleotides are TGTGCCAGCAGCTTCGGGGAAAACACTGAAGCTTTCTTT.

There are many counts of this clonotype. CDR3 protein: CASSPRGVGLGGYTF. The CDR3 coding sequence is TGTGCCAGCAGCCCGCGGGGCGTAGGGTTGGGTGGCTACACCTTC. This chain uses TRBV7-2 with TRBJ1-2; possibly TRBD1 for D (5 bases). V lost 5 bases and J 7 bases, leaving 20 bases between the germline ends. The CDR3 runs to 15 residues. The germline V gene encodes CDR1 SGHTA and CDR2 FQGNSA.

Turning to this clonotype: The DNA is omitted, as the CDR3 cannot be located on it reliably, and the CDR3 follows TCRdb's listing. The chain couples TRBV4-1 to TRBJ2-2. The CDR3 is 15 residues long, ends included. Germline V gene lookup returns CDR1 MGHRA and CDR2 YSYEKL. The CDR3 region is CASSLGIFGAGELFF.

This clonotype was seen at least ten times. The chain combines TRBV28 with TRBJ2-7, with a weak D call TRBD1 (6 bases). V was shortened by 3 bases and J by 5 bases, with 17 bases between the two germline ends. The CDR3 sequence is 15 residues long. In germline, CDR1 is MDHEN, CDR2 SYDVKM. The CDR3 DNA reads TGTGCCAGCAGTTTTGAGAGGGGGAAGAAAAACGAGCAGTACTTC. It is translated as CASSFERGKKNEQYF.

This clonotype was seen many times. This chain links TRBV20-1 with TRBJ2-7; D gene ambiguous. Trimming stripped 2 bases from V and 2 bases from J, with 10 bases between. The CDR3 loop spans 13 amino acids. Looked up from germline, CDR1 is DFQATT and CDR2 is SNEGSKA (reference sequence). The CDR3 loop is CSARSPGTYEQYF. For the CDR3, the DNA is TGCAGTGCTAGATCTCCAGGAACCTACGAGCAGTACTTC.

This clonotype was seen ten or more times. The chain links TRBV4-3 to TRBJ2-3, with D unresolved. V was trimmed by 0 bases and J by 3 bases, leaving 10 bases between them. CDR1 is LGHNA, CDR2 YSLEER, per germline. This CDR3 spans 15 amino acids. The CDR3 spells CASSQDHRYTDTQYF. Written as DNA, the CDR3 is TGCGCCAGCAGCCAAGACCACAGATATACAGATACGCAGTATTTT.

V usage is TRBV6-1 and J usage is TRBJ2-7; D is unclear. With 5 bases removed from V and 2 bases from J, the gap between germline ends came to 7 bases. Per the germline V gene, CDR1 is MNHNS and CDR2 is SASEGT. The CDR3 is 12 residues long. Here the CDR3 reads CASSWTAYEQYF. The CDR3 DNA reads TGTGCCAGCAGTTGGACGGCCTACGAGCAGTACTTC.

This clonotype was observed at least ten times. The rearrangement joins TRBV28 to TRBJ2-2; tentatively, D is TRBD1 or TRBD2 (6 bases each). The V and J ends lost 6 bases and 4 bases respectively, with 15 bases between them. Germline V lookup: CDR1 MDHEN, CDR2 SYDVKM. The CDR3 is 15 residues long. The CDR3 DNA reads as TGTGCCAGCAGGGGGGGCAGGGCCCTCACCGGGGAGCTGTTTTTT. As protein: CASRGGRALTGELFF.

Notes on this clonotype: This may stem from a read error, because a much larger clone lies one nucleotide away. The J gene is TRBJ2-1, the V gene TRBV27; 11 bases are a match to TRBD2. The CDR3 is 14 residues long. CDR1 is MNHEY and CDR2 is SMNVEV in the germline V gene (reference sequence). This CDR3 reads CTSSVGTSGNEQFF. The CDR3 DNA reads TGTACCAGCAGTGTCGGGACTAGCGGCAATGAGCAGTTCTTC.

This chain joins TRBV20-1 and TRBJ2-1; no firm D call. Trimming left V 3 bases short and J 4 bases short, with 19 bases between. From germline, CDR1 is DFQATT and CDR2 SNEGSKA (reference sequence). The CDR3 is made up of 16 amino acids. CDR3 protein: CSASSASSPGYNEQFF. CDR3 coding DNA: TGCAGTGCTAGTAGTGCCAGCAGCCCGGGTTACAATGAGCAGTTCTTC.

This clonotype was seen only a few times. The V and J genes are TRBV6-2 or TRBV6-3 and TRBJ2-3; 12 positions match TRBD2. CDR1 and CDR2 (germline): MNHEY, SVGEGT. The length of the CDR3 is 18 residues. Trimming at V came to 5 bases and at J to 3 bases, leaving 12 bases not matched to a gene. The DNA for the CDR3 is TGTGCCAGCAGTACACTGGCTAGCGGGAGGGCCATTACAGATACGCAGTATTTT. Residues: CASSTLASGRAITDTQYF.

In its sample, this clonotype was seen many times. The chain combines TRBV20-1 with TRBJ2-3, with a possible D match to TRBD2 (5 bases). This CDR3 is built from 15 residues. Germline-derived CDR1 and CDR2 are DFQATT and SNEGSKA (reference sequence). Between the trimmed V and J ends, which lost 4 bases and 2 bases, there was a span of 16 bases. The chain's CDR3 is CSAISLEGDTDTQYF. The CDR3 DNA follows: TGCAGTGCTATATCCTTAGAGGGAGACACAGATACGCAGTATTTT.

This clonotype was detected a few times. The genes are TRBV20-1 and TRBJ2-2, with 9 bases identical to TRBD2. Looked up from germline, CDR1 is DFQATT and CDR2 is SNEGSKA (reference sequence). V dropped 2 bases and J dropped 1; count of bases not matched to a gene: 5. The CDR3 consists of 16 residues. CDR3 DNA sequence: TGCAGTGCTAGATCCCTGACTAGCGGGAACACCGGGGAGCTGTTTTTT. This sequence encodes CSARSLTSGNTGELFF.

In its sample, this clonotype was seen many times. The chain is built from TRBV20-1 and TRBJ2-3; TRBD2 matches at 9 bases. The junction had 7 bases not matched to a gene; V was cut back by 3 bases and J by 0 bases. Germline loops: CDR1 DFQATT, CDR2 SNEGSKA (reference sequence). The CDR3 runs to 16 residues. Here the CDR3 reads CSASPSGVISTDTQYF. The CDR3 bases are TGCAGTGCTAGTCCTAGCGGGGTTATTAGCACAGATACGCAGTATTTT.

This clonotype was counted ten times or more. This chain uses TRBV7-9 with TRBJ2-3; D ambiguous. The CDR3 runs to 14 residues. Trimming shortened V by 4 bases and J by 6 bases, and 14 bases separated the two germline ends. Per germline, CDR1 SEHNR and CDR2 FQNEAQ (reference sequence). DNA for the CDR3: TGTGCCAGCAGCTCGAACCCCAGGTGGGATACGCAGTATTTT. This sequence encodes CASSSNPRWDTQYF. The variable domain in full, completed from reference TRBV7-9 and TRBJ2-3, reads DTGVSQNPRHKITKRGQNVTFRCDPISEHNRLYWYRQTLGQGPEFLTYFQNEAQLEKSRLLSDRFSAERPKGSFSTLEIQRTEQGDSAMYLCASSSNPRWDTQYFGPGTRLTVL.

This clonotype was detected many times. The chain carries TRBV7-8 and TRBJ2-4, with 10 bases matching TRBD1. Germline V CDR1 and CDR2: SGHVS, FQNEAQ. The trim removed 5 bases at V and 8 bases at J, leaving 9 bases unmatched. This CDR3 is 15 amino acids long. CDR3 in amino acids: CASSPWTGGLDIQYF. As DNA, the CDR3 is TGTGCCAGCAGCCCCTGGACAGGGGGGCTCGACATTCAGTACTTC. Using reference TRBV7-8 and TRBJ2-4 for the parts outside the CDR3, the full variable domain is GAGVSQSPRYKVAKRGQDVALRCDPISGHVSLFWYQQALGQGPEFLTYFQNEAQLDKSGLPSDRFFAERPEGSVSTLKIQRTQQEDSAVYLCASSPWTGGLDIQYFGAGTRLSVL.

The table lists this clonotype with many counts. V and J are TRBV10-3 and TRBJ2-2; D is perhaps TRBD2 (5 bases). CDR3 length: 13 amino acids. Deletions cut 7 bases from V and 4 bases from J, with 10 bases between. The V gene's germline CDR1 is ENHRY and CDR2 SYGVKD. CDR3 residues: CAIKLAFTGELFF. The DNA for the CDR3 is TGTGCCATCAAGCTAGCCTTCACCGGGGAGCTGTTTTTT.

This clonotype has ten or more counts. For the CDR3, the DNA is TGTGCCAGCAGCTTTGGGGCTAGCGTTTACAATGAGCAGTTCTTC. Translation: CASSFGASVYNEQFF. The rearrangement links TRBV7-3 to TRBJ2-1, with D perhaps TRBD2 (6 bases). V dropped 3 bases and J dropped 4 bases, with 13 bases sitting between them. Germline V gives CDR1 SGHTA, CDR2 FQGTGA. The CDR3 length is 15 residues.

This clonotype came up many times. CDR3 coding DNA: TGTGCCAGCAGCTTATTAGCGGGACTATTATCCGGGGAGCTGTTTTTT. Translation: CASSLLAGLLSGELFF. V is TRBV13 and J is TRBJ2-2; TRBD2 matches at 8 bases. Germline assignment: CDR1 PRHDT and CDR2 FYEKMQ (reference sequence). V was pared by 2 bases and J by 6 bases, with 8 bases of the junction left unmatched. This CDR3 is built from 16 residues.

The CDR3 bases are TGTGCCAGCAGCCAGGAGGGACAGGGCCCTGGAAACACCATATATTTT. It codes for CASSQEGQGPGNTIYF. The J gene is TRBJ1-3, the V gene TRBV4-2; TRBD1 agrees at 9 bases. Germline CDR1 LGHNA, CDR2 YNFKEQ. V lost 3 bases to trimming and J lost 2 bases; unmatched junction nucleotides: 5. The CDR3 runs to 16 residues.

The chain is built from TRBV10-3 and TRBJ2-7, with 9 bases lining up with TRBD2. V dropped 11 bases and J dropped 5; count of bases not matched to a gene: 7. Germline CDR1 is ENHRY and CDR2 is SYGVKD. CDR3 length: 12 amino acids. The CDR3: CAATSGVHEQYF. In nucleotides, the CDR3 is TGTGCCGCGACTAGCGGCGTTCACGAGCAGTACTTC.